This T cell receptor beta chain is from a study of blood T cell repertoires in COVID-19. Background on the study: Both acute and convalescent COVID-19 samples were obtained from the United States, Italy and Spain.

The assay was immunoSEQ multiplex PCR, and TCRdb's table has in-frame clones only and misses some. The sample holds 110,000 to 150,000 clones, under 90% seen once. With 3 bases clipped from V and 4 bases from J, the junction kept 6 bases outside the gene matches. Germline values: CDR1 SGHKS, CDR2 YYEKEE (reference sequence). This CDR3 spans 16 amino acids. This chain uses TRBV5-5 with TRBJ2-5; 13 bases line up with TRBD2. The sequence was collected from a man between 65 and 85 years old who had recovered from COVID-19. Sequenced material: peripheral blood. The CDR3 loop is CASSYTSGRALETQYF. CDR3 sequence (DNA): TGTGCCAGCAGCTATACTAGCGGGAGGGCCCTAGAGACCCAGTACTTC. The whole variable domain, filled in from reference TRBV5-5 and TRBJ2-5, reads DAGVTQSPTHLIKTRGQQVTLRCSPISGHKSVSWYQQVLGQGPQFIFQYYEKEERGRGNFPDRFSARQFPNYSSELNVNALLLGDSALYLCASSYTSGRALETQYFGPGTRLLVL.